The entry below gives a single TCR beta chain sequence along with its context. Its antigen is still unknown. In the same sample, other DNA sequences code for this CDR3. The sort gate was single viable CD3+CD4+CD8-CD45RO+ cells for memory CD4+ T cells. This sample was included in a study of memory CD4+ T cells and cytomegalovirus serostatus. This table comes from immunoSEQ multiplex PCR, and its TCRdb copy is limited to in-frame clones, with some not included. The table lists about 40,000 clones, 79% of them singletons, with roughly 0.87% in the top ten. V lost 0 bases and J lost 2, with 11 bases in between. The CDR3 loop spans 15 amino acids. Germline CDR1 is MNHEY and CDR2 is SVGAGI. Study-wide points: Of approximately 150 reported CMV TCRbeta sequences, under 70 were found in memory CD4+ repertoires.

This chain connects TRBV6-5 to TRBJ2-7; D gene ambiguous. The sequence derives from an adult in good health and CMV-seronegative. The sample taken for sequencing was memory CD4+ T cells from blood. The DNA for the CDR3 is TGTGCCAGCAGTTACTCCTATTCCCTTACCTACGAGCAGTACTTC. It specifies CASSYSYSLTYEQYF.